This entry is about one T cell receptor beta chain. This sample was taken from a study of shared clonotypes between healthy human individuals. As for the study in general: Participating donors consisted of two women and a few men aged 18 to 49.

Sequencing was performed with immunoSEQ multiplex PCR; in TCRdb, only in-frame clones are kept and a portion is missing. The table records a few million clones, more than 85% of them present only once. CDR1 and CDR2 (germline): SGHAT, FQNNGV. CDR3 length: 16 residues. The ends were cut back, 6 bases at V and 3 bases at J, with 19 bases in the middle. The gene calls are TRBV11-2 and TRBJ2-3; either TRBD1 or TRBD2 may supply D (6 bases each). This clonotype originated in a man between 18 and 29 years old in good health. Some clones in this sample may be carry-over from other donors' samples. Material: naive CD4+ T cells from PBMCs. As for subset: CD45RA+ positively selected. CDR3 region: CASRTPGGGETDTQYF. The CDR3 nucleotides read TGTGCCAGCAGAACCCCCGGGGGCGGAGAAACAGATACGCAGTATTTT.